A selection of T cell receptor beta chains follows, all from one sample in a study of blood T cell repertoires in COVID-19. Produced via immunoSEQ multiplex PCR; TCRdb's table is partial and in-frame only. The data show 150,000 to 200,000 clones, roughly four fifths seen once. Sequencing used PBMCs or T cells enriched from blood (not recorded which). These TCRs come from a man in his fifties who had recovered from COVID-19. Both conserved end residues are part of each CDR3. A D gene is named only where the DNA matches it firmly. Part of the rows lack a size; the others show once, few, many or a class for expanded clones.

TGTGCTAGTGGTTTGGGAAGCCATAGCAAGGGCACAGATACGCAGTATTTT,CASGLGSHSKGTDTQYF,TRBJ2-3,-,17,-,TRBV12-5
TGTGCCAGTAGTTTCAGGGTTTCCAAACACAATGAGCAGTTCTTC,CASSFRVSKHNEQFF,TRBJ2-1,-,15,-,TRBV19
TGTGCCAGTAAACAGGGAACCGGGGAGCTGTTTTTT,CASKQGTGELFF,TRBJ2-2,-,12,-,TRBV19
TGTGCCAGCAGCGGGACAGGGGGTTTAGAGACCCAGTACTTC,CASSGTGGLETQYF,TRBJ2-5,-,14,TRBD1,TRBV11-3
TGTGCCAGCAGTACCCAGACAGGGGATGGCTACACCTTC,CASSTQTGDGYTF,TRBJ1-2,-,13,TRBD1,TRBV28
TGTGCCAGCAGTCCAACAAGACAGGCCTTCTACGAGCAGTACTTC,CASSPTRQAFYEQYF,TRBJ2-7,-,15,-,TRBV2
TGTGCCAGCAGCCGACTAGCGGGGCTTAGCACAGATACGCAGTATTTT,CASSRLAGLSTDTQYF,TRBJ2-3,-,16,TRBD2,TRBV3-1/TRBV3-2
TGTGCCAGCAGTGTCCCAGGGGCAGGGCTGTTTTTT,CASSVPGAGLFF,TRBJ2-2,-,12,-,TRBV25-1
TGTGCCAGCAGCCTGGAGGTACCCTCTGGGGCCAACGTCCTGACTTTC,CASSLEVPSGANVLTF,TRBJ2-6,-,16,-,TRBV6-2/TRBV6-3
TGTGCCAGCAGCTTGGAGGGCTTGGGGAATGGCTACACCTTC,CASSLEGLGNGYTF,TRBJ1-2,-,14,-,TRBV11-3
TGTGCCAGCAGACCCGCCGGGACAGGGAAGAATGAGCAGTTCTTC,CASRPAGTGKNEQFF,TRBJ2-1,few,15,TRBD1,TRBV28
TGTGCCAGCAGTCGGACCGGACAGTTACAAGAGGGCTACACCTTC,CASSRTGQLQEGYTF,TRBJ1-2,-,15,-,TRBV6-4
TGTGCCATCAGTGAGTTCTATCTGTCTAGCGGGACCTACGAGCAGTACTTC,CAISEFYLSSGTYEQYF,TRBJ2-7,-,17,TRBD2,TRBV10-3
TGTGCCAGCAGTCCCCCCGGACACGGAACCTACAATGAGCAGTTCTTC,CASSPPGHGTYNEQFF,TRBJ2-1,-,16,-,TRBV28
TGTGCCAGCAGTTTTTCGCGCAATTCACCCCTCCACTTT,CASSFSRNSPLHF,TRBJ1-6,few,13,-,TRBV27
TGTGCCAGCAGCCAGGCACAGAATAGCAATCAGCCCCAGCATTTT,CASSQAQNSNQPQHF,TRBJ1-5,-,15,-,TRBV3-1/TRBV3-2